This is a list of T cell receptor beta chains from one sample in a study of blood T cells in healthy people across ages. TCRdb analysed the 5' RACE reads with MiXCR anew, one entry per CDR3 protein. The table lists 1,100,000 or so distinct CDR3 sequences, under 45% of them singletons. Sequences were obtained from blood. These receptors were obtained from an older woman in good health. Each CDR3 is given with its conserved first and last residue. Fields, in order: clone size, J gene, V gene, D gene, CDR3 protein, CDR3 DNA. A D gene is named only where the DNA matches it firmly. Some rows mark clone size as missing; the rest say once, few, many or name a class of expanded clone.

clone_size: .
j_call: TRBJ2-7
v_call: TRBV29-1
d_call: .
cdr3_aa: CSAEESGPNLYEQYF
cdr3_nt: TGCAGCGCTGAAGAATCTGGGCCCAACCTCTACGAGCAGTACTTC

clone_size: few
j_call: TRBJ2-7
v_call: TRBV5-6
d_call: TRBD2
cdr3_aa: CASSFLAGLSYNEQYF
cdr3_nt: TGTGCCAGCAGCTTCTTAGCGGGCCTTTCCTACAATGAGCAGTACTTC

clone_size: .
j_call: TRBJ2-7
v_call: TRBV10-3
d_call: .
cdr3_aa: CAISLQGYPAYEQYF
cdr3_nt: TGTGCCATCAGCCTACAGGGTTACCCGGCCTACGAGCAGTACTTC

clone_size: many
j_call: TRBJ2-3
v_call: TRBV9
d_call: .
cdr3_aa: CASSVGASSTDTQYF
cdr3_nt: TGTGCCAGCAGCGTGGGTGCAAGCAGCACAGATACGCAGTATTTT

clone_size: few
j_call: TRBJ2-7
v_call: TRBV11-2
d_call: .
cdr3_aa: CASSLGVARYYEQYF
cdr3_nt: TGTGCCAGCAGCTTAGGGGTGGCGAGGTACTACGAGCAGTACTTC

clone_size: .
j_call: TRBJ2-7
v_call: TRBV7-9
d_call: .
cdr3_aa: CAGSFWGSHEQYF
cdr3_nt: TGTGCCGGCAGCTTCTGGGGGTCCCACGAGCAGTACTTC

clone_size: .
j_call: TRBJ2-3
v_call: TRBV12-3/TRBV12-4
d_call: .
cdr3_aa: CASRAPRRGGADTQYF
cdr3_nt: TGTGCCAGCAGGGCCCCCCGCAGGGGAGGCGCAGATACGCAGTATTTT

clone_size: .
j_call: TRBJ1-1
v_call: TRBV12-3/TRBV12-4
d_call: .
cdr3_aa: CASSRTDLRTPNTEAFF
cdr3_nt: TGTGCCAGCAGTCGGACGGATCTCCGAACTCCGAACACTGAAGCTTTCTTT

clone_size: few
j_call: TRBJ2-7
v_call: TRBV7-2
d_call: TRBD2
cdr3_aa: CASSLGGGNGIYEQYF
cdr3_nt: TGTGCCAGCAGCTTGGGCGGGGGAAATGGTATCTACGAGCAGTACTTC

clone_size: .
j_call: TRBJ2-1
v_call: TRBV5-1
d_call: TRBD2
cdr3_aa: CASSYTSSGRYNEQFF
cdr3_nt: TGCGCCAGCAGCTACACCTCTAGCGGGAGGTACAATGAGCAGTTCTTC

clone_size: .
j_call: TRBJ2-5
v_call: TRBV7-2
d_call: .
cdr3_aa: CASSPRGSYSETQYF
cdr3_nt: TGTGCCAGCAGCCCACGGGGATCTTATTCAGAGACCCAGTACTTC

clone_size: few
j_call: TRBJ2-5
v_call: TRBV5-1
d_call: TRBD1
cdr3_aa: CASSAGQVLWSETQYF
cdr3_nt: TGCGCCAGCAGCGCCGGACAGGTTCTCTGGTCGGAGACCCAGTACTTC

clone_size: .
j_call: TRBJ2-1
v_call: TRBV5-1
d_call: .
cdr3_aa: CASSLFRGAGNEQFF
cdr3_nt: TGCGCCAGCAGCTTGTTCAGGGGGGCAGGCAATGAGCAGTTCTTC